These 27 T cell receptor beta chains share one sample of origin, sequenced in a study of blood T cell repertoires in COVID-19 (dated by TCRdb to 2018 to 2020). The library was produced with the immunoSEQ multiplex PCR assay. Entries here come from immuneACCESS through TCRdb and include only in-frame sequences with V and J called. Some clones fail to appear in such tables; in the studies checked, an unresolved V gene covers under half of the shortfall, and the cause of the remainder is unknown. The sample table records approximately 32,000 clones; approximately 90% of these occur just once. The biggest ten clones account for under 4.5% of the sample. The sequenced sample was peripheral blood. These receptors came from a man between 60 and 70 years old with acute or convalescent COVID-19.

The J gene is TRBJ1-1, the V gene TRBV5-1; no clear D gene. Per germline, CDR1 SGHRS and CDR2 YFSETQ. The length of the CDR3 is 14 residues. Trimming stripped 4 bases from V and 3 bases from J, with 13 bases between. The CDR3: CASSLRAGDTEAFF. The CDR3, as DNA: TGCGCCAGCAGCCTTCGAGCCGGGGACACTGAAGCTTTCTTT.

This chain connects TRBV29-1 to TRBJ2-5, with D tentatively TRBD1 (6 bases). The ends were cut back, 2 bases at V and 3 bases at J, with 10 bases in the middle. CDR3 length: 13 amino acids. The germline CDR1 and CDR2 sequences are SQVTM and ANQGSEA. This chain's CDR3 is CSVERQGKETQYF. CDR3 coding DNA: TGCAGCGTTGAACGCCAGGGGAAAGAGACCCAGTACTTC.

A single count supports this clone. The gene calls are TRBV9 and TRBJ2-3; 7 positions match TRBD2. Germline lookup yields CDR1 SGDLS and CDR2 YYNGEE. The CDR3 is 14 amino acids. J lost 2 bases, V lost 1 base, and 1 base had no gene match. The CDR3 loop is CASSVSGTTDTQYF. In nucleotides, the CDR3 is TGTGCCAGCAGCGTAAGCGGGACCACAGATACGCAGTATTTT. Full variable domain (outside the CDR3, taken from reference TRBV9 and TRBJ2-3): DSGVTQTPKHLITATGQRVTLRCSPRSGDLSVYWYQQSLDQGLQFLIQYYNGEERAKGNILERFSAQQFPDLHSELNLSSLELGDSALYFCASSVSGTTDTQYFGPGTRLTVL.

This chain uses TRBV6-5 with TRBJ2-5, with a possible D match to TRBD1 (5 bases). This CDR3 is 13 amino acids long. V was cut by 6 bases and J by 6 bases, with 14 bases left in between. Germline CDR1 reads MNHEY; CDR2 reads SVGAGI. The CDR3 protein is CASSSTERKTQYF. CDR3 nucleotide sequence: TGTGCCAGCAGCTCGACAGAGAGAAAGACCCAGTACTTC.

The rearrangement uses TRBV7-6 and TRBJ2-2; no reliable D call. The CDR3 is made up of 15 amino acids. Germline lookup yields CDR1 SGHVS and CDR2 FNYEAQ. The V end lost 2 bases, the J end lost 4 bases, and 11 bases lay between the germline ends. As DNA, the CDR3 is TGTGCCAGCAGCTTACTAGGAACATCCACCGGGGAGCTGTTTTTT. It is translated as CASSLLGTSTGELFF.

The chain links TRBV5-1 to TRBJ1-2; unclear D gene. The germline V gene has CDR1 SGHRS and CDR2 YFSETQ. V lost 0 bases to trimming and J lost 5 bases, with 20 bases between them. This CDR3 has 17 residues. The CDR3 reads CASSLDGGLDLLYGYTF. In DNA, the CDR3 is TGCGCCAGCAGCTTGGATGGAGGGTTGGACCTCCTATATGGCTACACCTTC.

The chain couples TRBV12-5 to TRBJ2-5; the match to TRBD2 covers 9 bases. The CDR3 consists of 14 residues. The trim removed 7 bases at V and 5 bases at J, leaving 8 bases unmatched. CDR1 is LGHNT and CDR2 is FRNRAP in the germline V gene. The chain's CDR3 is CASAGGRARETQYF. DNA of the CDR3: TGTGCTAGTGCTGGCGGGAGGGCTCGGGAGACCCAGTACTTC.

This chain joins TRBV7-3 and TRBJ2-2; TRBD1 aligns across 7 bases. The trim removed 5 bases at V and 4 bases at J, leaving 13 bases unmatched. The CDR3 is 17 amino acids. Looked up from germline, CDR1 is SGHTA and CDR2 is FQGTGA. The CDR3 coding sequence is TGTGCCAGCAGCGGCCACAGGGGAGCTAAGGGCACCGGGGAGCTGTTTTTT. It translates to CASSGHRGAKGTGELFF.

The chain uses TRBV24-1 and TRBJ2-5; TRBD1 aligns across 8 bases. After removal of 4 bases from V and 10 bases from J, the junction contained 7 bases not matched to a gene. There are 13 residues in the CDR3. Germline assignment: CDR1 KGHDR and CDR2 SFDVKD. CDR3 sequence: CATSDPRTGSQYF. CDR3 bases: TGTGCCACCAGTGACCCCCGGACAGGGAGCCAGTACTTC.

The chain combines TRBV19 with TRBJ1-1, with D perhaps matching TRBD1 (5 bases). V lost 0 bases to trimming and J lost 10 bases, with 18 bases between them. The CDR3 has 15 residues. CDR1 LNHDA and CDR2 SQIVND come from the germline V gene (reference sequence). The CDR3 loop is CASSIDSYLRRGAFF. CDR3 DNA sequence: TGTGCCAGTAGTATAGATTCCTATTTGCGGAGGGGAGCTTTCTTT. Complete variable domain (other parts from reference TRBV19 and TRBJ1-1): DGGITQSPKYLFRKEGQNVTLSCEQNLNHDAMYWYRQDPGQGLRLIYYSQIVNDFQKGDIAEGYSVSREKKESFPLTVTSAQKNPTAFYLCASSIDSYLRRGAFFGQGTRLTVV.

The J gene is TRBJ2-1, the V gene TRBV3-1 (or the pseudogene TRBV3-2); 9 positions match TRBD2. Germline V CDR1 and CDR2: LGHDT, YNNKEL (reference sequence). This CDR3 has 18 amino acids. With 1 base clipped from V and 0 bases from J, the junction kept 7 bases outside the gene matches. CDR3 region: CASSQVPSGMLSYNEQFF. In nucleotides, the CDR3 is TGTGCCAGCAGCCAAGTCCCTAGCGGGATGCTCTCCTACAATGAGCAGTTCTTC.

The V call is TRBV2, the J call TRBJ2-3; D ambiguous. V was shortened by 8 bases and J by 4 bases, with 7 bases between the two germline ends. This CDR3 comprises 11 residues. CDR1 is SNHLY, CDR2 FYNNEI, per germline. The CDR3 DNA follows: TGTGCCAGCTCTCAGGCAGATACGCAGTATTTT. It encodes CASSQADTQYF.

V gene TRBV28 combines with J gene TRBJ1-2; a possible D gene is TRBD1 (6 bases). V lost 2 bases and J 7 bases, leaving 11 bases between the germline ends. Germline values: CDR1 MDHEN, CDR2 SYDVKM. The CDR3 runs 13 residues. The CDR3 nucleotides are TGTGCCAGCAGTTTAGCAGGGGTGAGTGGCTACACCTTC. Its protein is CASSLAGVSGYTF.

This CDR3 reads CASSVGAGDRAFF. The DNA for the CDR3 is TGTGCCAGCAGCGTAGGAGCAGGGGATAGGGCTTTCTTT. This chain uses TRBV9 with TRBJ1-1; TRBD1 is a possible D gene (6 bases). The germline V gene has CDR1 SGDLS and CDR2 YYNGEE. Trimming took 0 bases from V and 11 from J, leaving 14 bases between them. CDR3 length: 13 amino acids.

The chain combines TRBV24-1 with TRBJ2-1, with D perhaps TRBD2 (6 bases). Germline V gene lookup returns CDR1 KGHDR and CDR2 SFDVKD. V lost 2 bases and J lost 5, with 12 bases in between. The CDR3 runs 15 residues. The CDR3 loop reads CATSDWMGTDNEQFF. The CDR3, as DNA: TGTGCCACCAGTGATTGGATGGGGACTGACAATGAGCAGTTCTTC.

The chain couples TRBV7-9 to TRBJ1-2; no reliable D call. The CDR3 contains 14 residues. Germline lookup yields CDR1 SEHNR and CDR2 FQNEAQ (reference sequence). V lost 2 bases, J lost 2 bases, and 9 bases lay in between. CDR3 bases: TGTGCCAGCAGCTTAACGCAGGAAAACTATGGCTACACCTTC. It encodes CASSLTQENYGYTF.

The CDR3 DNA sequence: TGTGCCAGCAGCTTAATAGGACAAAGGAACACTGAAGCTTTCTTT. Translated, it gives CASSLIGQRNTEAFF. This chain uses TRBV7-9 with TRBJ1-1, with D tentatively TRBD1 (5 bases). The CDR3 totals 15 residues. Trimming removed 2 bases from V and 1 base from J, with 11 bases in between. Germline loops: CDR1 SEHNR, CDR2 FQNEAQ (reference sequence).

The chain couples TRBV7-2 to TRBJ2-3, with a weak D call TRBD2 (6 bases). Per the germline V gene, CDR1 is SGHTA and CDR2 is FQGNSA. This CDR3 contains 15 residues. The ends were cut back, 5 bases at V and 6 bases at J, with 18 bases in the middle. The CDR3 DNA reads TGTGCCAGCAGCAAGAGGCGCGGGGAGGTGGATACGCAGTATTTT. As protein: CASSKRRGEVDTQYF.

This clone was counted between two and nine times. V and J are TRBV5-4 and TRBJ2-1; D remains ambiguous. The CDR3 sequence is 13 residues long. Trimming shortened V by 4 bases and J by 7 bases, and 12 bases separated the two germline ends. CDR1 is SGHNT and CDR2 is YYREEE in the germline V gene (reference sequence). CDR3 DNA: TGTGCCAGCAGCCCCAACCGAGGTAATGAGCAGTTCTTC. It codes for CASSPNRGNEQFF.

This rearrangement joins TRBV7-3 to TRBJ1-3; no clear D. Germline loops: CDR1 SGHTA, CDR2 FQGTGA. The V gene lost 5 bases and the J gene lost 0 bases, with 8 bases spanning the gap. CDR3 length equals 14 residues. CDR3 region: CASSLTNSGNTIYF. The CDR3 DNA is TGTGCCAGCAGCCTCACTAACTCTGGAAACACCATATATTTT. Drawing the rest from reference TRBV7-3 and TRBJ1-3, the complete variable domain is GAGVSQTPSNKVTEKGKYVELRCDPISGHTALYWYRQSLGQGPEFLIYFQGTGAADDSGLPNDRFFAVRPEGSVSTLKIQRTERGDSAVYLCASSLTNSGNTIYFGEGSWLTVV.

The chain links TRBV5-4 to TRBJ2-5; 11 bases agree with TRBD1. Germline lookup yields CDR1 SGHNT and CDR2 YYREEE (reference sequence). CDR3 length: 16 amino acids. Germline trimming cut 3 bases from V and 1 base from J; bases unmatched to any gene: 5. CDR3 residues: CASSSRDRGIQETQYF. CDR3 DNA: TGTGCCAGCAGCTCCCGGGACAGGGGGATCCAAGAGACCCAGTACTTC.

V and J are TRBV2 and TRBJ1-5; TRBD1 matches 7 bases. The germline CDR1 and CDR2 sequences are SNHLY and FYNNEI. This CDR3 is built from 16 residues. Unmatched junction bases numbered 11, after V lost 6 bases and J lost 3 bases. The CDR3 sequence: CASSSGQVGSNQPQHF. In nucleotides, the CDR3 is TGTGCCAGCAGCTCCGGACAGGTTGGATCCAATCAGCCCCAGCATTTT.

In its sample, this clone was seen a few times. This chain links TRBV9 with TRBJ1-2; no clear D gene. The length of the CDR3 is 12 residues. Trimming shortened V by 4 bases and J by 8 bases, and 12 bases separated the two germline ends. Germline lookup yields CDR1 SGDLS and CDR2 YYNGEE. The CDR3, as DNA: TGTGCCAGCAGCCCATCCTCCCGGGGCTACACCTTC. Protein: CASSPSSRGYTF.

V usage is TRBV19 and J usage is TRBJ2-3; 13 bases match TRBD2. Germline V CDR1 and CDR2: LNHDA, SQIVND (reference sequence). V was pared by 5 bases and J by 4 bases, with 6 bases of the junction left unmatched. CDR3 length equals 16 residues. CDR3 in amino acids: CASSLRTSGRADTQYF. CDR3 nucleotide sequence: TGTGCCAGTAGTCTCCGGACTAGCGGGAGAGCAGATACGCAGTATTTT. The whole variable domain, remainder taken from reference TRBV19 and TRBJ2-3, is DGGITQSPKYLFRKEGQNVTLSCEQNLNHDAMYWYRQDPGQGLRLIYYSQIVNDFQKGDIAEGYSVSREKKESFPLTVTSAQKNPTAFYLCASSLRTSGRADTQYFGPGTRLTVL.

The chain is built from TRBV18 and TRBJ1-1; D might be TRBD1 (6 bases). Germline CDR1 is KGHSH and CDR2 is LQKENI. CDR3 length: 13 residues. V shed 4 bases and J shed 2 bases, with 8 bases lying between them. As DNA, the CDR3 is TGTGCCAGCTCACGGACAGACAACACTGAAGCTTTCTTT. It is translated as CASSRTDNTEAFF.

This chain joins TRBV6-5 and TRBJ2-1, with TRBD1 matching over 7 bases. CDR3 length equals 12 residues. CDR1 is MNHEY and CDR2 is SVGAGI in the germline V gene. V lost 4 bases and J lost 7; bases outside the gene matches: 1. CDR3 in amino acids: CASSSTGNEQFF. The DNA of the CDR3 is TGTGCCAGCAGTTCGACAGGGAATGAGCAGTTCTTC.

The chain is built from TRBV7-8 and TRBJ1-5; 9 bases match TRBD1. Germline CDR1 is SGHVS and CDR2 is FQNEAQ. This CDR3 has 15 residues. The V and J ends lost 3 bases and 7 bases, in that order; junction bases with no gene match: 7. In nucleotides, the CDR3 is TGTGCCAGCAGCTTCCTACAGGGGGCCCGACAGCCCCAGCATTTT. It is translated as CASSFLQGARQPQHF.